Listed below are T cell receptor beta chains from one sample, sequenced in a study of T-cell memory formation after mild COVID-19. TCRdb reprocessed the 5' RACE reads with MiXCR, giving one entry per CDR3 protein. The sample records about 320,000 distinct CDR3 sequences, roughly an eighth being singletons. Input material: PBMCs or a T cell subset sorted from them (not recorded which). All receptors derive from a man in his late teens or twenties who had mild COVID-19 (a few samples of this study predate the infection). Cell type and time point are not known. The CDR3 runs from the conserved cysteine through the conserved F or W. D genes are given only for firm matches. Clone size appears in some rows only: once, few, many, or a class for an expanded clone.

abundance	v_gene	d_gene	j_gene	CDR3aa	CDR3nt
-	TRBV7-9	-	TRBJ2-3	CASSTVGEADTDTQYF	TGTGCCAGCAGCACTGTTGGGGAAGCAGACACAGATACGCAGTATTTT
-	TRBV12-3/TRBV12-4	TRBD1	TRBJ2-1	CATRQGRLGEQFF	TGTGCCACCCGACAGGGACGTCTGGGTGAGCAGTTCTTC
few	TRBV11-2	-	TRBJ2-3	CASRLEGDTQYF	TGTGCCAGCAGACTCGAGGGAGATACGCAGTATTTT
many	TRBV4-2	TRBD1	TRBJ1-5	CASSPKQGNQPQHF	TGTGCCAGCAGCCCTAAACAGGGGAACCAGCCCCAGCATTTT
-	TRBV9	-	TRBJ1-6	CASSPGWSYNSPLHF	TGTGCCAGCAGCCCGGGGTGGAGCTATAATTCACCCCTCCACTTT
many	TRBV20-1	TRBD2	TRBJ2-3	CSASHPGLADTDTQYF	TGCAGTGCTAGCCATCCGGGACTAGCGGACACAGATACGCAGTATTTT
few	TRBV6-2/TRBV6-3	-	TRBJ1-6	CASSRDSYNSPLHF	TGTGCCAGCAGTAGGGACTCCTATAATTCACCCCTCCACTTT
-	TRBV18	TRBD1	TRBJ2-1	CASSPLVRTGDNEQFF	TGTGCCAGCTCACCATTGGTTCGGACAGGTGACAATGAGCAGTTCTTC
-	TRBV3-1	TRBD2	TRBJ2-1	CASSHLAGGSGEQFF	TGTGCCAGCAGCCACCTAGCGGGGGGATCTGGAGAGCAGTTCTTC
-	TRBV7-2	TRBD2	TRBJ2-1	CASSLALGGGAGRKQFF	TGTGCCAGCAGCTTAGCGCTTGGCGGGGGGGCGGGGAGGAAGCAGTTCTTC
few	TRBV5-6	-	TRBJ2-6	CASSWFRDTRSGANVLTF	TGTGCCAGCAGCTGGTTCCGGGACACCCGCTCTGGGGCCAACGTCCTGACTTTC